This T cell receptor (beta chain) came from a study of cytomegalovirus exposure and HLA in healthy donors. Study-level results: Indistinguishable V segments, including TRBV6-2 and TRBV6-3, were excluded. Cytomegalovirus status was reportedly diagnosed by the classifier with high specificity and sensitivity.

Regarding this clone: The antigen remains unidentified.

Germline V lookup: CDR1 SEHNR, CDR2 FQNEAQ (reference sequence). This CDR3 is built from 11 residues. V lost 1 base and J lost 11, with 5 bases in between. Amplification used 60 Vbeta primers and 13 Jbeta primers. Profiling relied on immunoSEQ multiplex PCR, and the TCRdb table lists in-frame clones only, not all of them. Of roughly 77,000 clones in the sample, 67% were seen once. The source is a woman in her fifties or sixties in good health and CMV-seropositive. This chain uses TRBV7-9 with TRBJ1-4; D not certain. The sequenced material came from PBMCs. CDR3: CASSLVSKLFF. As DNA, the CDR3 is TGTGCCAGCAGCTTAGTCTCCAAACTGTTTTTT.